One T cell receptor (beta chain) is described in this entry. Its antigen is not known. Trimming cost V 8 bases and J 5 bases; bases outside gene matches: 8. CDR1 ENHRY and CDR2 SYGVKD come from the germline V gene. The CDR3 length is 13 residues. These data come from a study of T-cell memory formation after mild COVID-19. Study-wide context: TCR clusters showed largely donor specificity.

5'RACE, which relied on constant-segment primers, yielded TCR alpha and TCR beta cDNA libraries carrying sample barcodes and UMIs. MiXCR, applied by TCRdb to the 5' RACE reads, yields one record per CDR3 protein. The table records about 130,000 distinct CDR3 sequences, approximately 5.9% of them present only once. Notes on the study in general: CM and EM subsets held most contracting CD4+ clones; EMRA held CD8+ ones.

This TCR was recovered from an adult woman who had mild COVID-19 (a few samples of this study predate the infection). Cell type and time point are not known. The V call is TRBV10-3, the J call TRBJ2-5, with TRBD2 identical over 7 bases. Sequencing input: PBMCs or a T cell subset sorted from them (not recorded which). The DNA for the CDR3 is TGTGCCATCGGCGGGAGTACGTTGGAGACCCAGTACTTC. Protein sequence: CAIGGSTLETQYF.